This is a list of T cell receptor beta chains from one sample in a study of cytomegalovirus exposure and HLA in healthy donors. Only in-frame clones appear in the TCRdb table, and some are missing; sequencing was by immunoSEQ multiplex PCR. Of 120,000 to 150,000 clones in the sample, about three quarters were seen once. Sequenced: PBMCs. The receptors shown here come from a woman aged 40 to 50 in good health and CMV-seronegative. Each CDR3 is given with its conserved first and last residue. Each record gives: CDR3 length, V gene, D gene, clone size, J gene, CDR3 DNA, CDR3 protein. A D gene is named only where the DNA matches it firmly. Size is omitted from some rows. Given values are once, few, many or a class for expanded clones.

len: 11
v_gene: TRBV7-8
d_gene: NA
abundance: NA
j_gene: TRBJ2-1
CDR3nt: TGTGCCAGCAGCGAGCTAGCGGAGCAGTTCTTC
CDR3aa: CASSELAEQFF

len: 14
v_gene: TRBV6-1
d_gene: TRBD1
abundance: NA
j_gene: TRBJ1-1
CDR3nt: TGTGCCAGCAGAGAGACCGGGACAGGTCCAAAAGCTTTCTTT
CDR3aa: CASRETGTGPKAFF

len: 15
v_gene: TRBV4-2
d_gene: TRBD1
abundance: NA
j_gene: TRBJ1-1
CDR3nt: TGTGCCAGCAGCCTAAGCCAGGGGGCGCACACTGAAGCTTTCTTT
CDR3aa: CASSLSQGAHTEAFF

len: 16
v_gene: TRBV11-3
d_gene: NA
abundance: NA
j_gene: TRBJ2-1
CDR3nt: TGTGCCAGCAGCCTCCGTGGAGGGCCTCTGGACAATGAGCAGTTCTTC
CDR3aa: CASSLRGGPLDNEQFF

len: 13
v_gene: TRBV9
d_gene: TRBD1
abundance: NA
j_gene: TRBJ1-2
CDR3nt: TGTGCCAGCAGCGTGTCAGGGGGCGATGGCTACACCTTC
CDR3aa: CASSVSGGDGYTF

len: 14
v_gene: TRBV13
d_gene: TRBD1
abundance: NA
j_gene: TRBJ2-1
CDR3nt: TGTGCCTTAAAGGACAGGGGATCCTACAATGAGCAGTTCTTC
CDR3aa: CALKDRGSYNEQFF

len: 16
v_gene: TRBV5-4
d_gene: NA
abundance: once
j_gene: TRBJ1-2
CDR3nt: TGTGCCAGCAGCTTGGATGGGGGCCTTGCGTCGAATGGCTACACCTTC
CDR3aa: CASSLDGGLASNGYTF

len: 18
v_gene: TRBV9
d_gene: NA
abundance: NA
j_gene: TRBJ2-3
CDR3nt: TGTGCCAGCAGCGTAGACCCGGGAGCCAGGACTTTCACAGATACGCAGTATTTT
CDR3aa: CASSVDPGARTFTDTQYF

len: 17
v_gene: TRBV4-2
d_gene: TRBD1
abundance: NA
j_gene: TRBJ2-1
CDR3nt: TGTGCCAGCAGCCAGCTCGGAAACAGGGGCCCCTACAATGAGCAGTTCTTC
CDR3aa: CASSQLGNRGPYNEQFF

len: 12
v_gene: TRBV6-5
d_gene: NA
abundance: NA
j_gene: TRBJ2-5
CDR3nt: TGTGCCATTAGACAGGTCCAAGAGACCCAGTACTTC
CDR3aa: CAIRQVQETQYF

len: 16
v_gene: TRBV5-1
d_gene: NA
abundance: NA
j_gene: TRBJ1-3
CDR3nt: TGCGCCAGCACCTTTAATCCGGGAGACGCTGGAAACACCATATATTTT
CDR3aa: CASTFNPGDAGNTIYF

len: 15
v_gene: TRBV4-3
d_gene: TRBD2
abundance: NA
j_gene: TRBJ2-1
CDR3nt: TGCGCCAGCAGCCAGGGCCTAGCGGGACAAAATGAGCAGTTCTTC
CDR3aa: CASSQGLAGQNEQFF

len: 15
v_gene: TRBV7-3
d_gene: NA
abundance: NA
j_gene: TRBJ2-1
CDR3nt: TGTGCCAGCAGCTTAACAGGGGCCTCCTACAATGAGCAGTTCTTC
CDR3aa: CASSLTGASYNEQFF

len: 14
v_gene: TRBV10-3
d_gene: NA
abundance: once
j_gene: TRBJ2-1
CDR3nt: TGTGCCATCCGGGCGGGGGCCGACAACGATGAGCAGTTCTTC
CDR3aa: CAIRAGADNDEQFF

len: 11
v_gene: TRBV5-8
d_gene: NA
abundance: NA
j_gene: TRBJ1-1
CDR3nt: TGTGCCAGCAGCTTGTCCTCTGAAGCTTTCTTT
CDR3aa: CASSLSSEAFF

len: 16
v_gene: TRBV30
d_gene: NA
abundance: few
j_gene: TRBJ2-6
CDR3nt: TGTGCCTGGAGTGAAAAGAGGAGCTCTGGGGCCAACGTCCTGACTTTC
CDR3aa: CAWSEKRSSGANVLTF

len: 19
v_gene: TRBV5-4
d_gene: TRBD2
abundance: NA
j_gene: TRBJ2-2
CDR3nt: TGTGCCAGCAGCTCCAGCGGGGGTAATATAGCGGGAGGTGCCGGGGAGCTGTTTTTT
CDR3aa: CASSSSGGNIAGGAGELFF

len: 16
v_gene: TRBV7-2
d_gene: NA
abundance: once
j_gene: TRBJ1-2
CDR3nt: TGTGCCAGCAGCCACCCTCGGGCAGGGTCTGGCTATGGCTACACCTTC
CDR3aa: CASSHPRAGSGYGYTF

len: 14
v_gene: TRBV28
d_gene: NA
abundance: NA
j_gene: TRBJ1-4
CDR3nt: TGTGCCAGCAGTTTATCGGGAGGAAATGAAAAACTGTTTTTT
CDR3aa: CASSLSGGNEKLFF

len: 14
v_gene: TRBV5-1
d_gene: NA
abundance: NA
j_gene: TRBJ2-2
CDR3nt: TGCGCCAGCAGCTTGACAGGGCAAAGAGGGGAGCTGTTTTTT
CDR3aa: CASSLTGQRGELFF

len: 14
v_gene: TRBV7-8
d_gene: NA
abundance: NA
j_gene: TRBJ1-6
CDR3nt: TGTGCCAGCAGCTCCTTCGCAGAGGCTTCACCCCTCCACTTT
CDR3aa: CASSSFAEASPLHF

len: 13
v_gene: TRBV25-1
d_gene: NA
abundance: NA
j_gene: TRBJ2-2
CDR3nt: TGTGCCAGCAGTGCGACGGAGTCCGGGGAGCTGTTTTTT
CDR3aa: CASSATESGELFF

len: 17
v_gene: TRBV9
d_gene: TRBD2
abundance: NA
j_gene: TRBJ2-2
CDR3nt: TGTGCCAGCAGCGTAGGGACTAGCGGGGGGTCTACCGGGGAGCTGTTTTTT
CDR3aa: CASSVGTSGGSTGELFF

len: 15
v_gene: TRBV7-3
d_gene: NA
abundance: NA
j_gene: TRBJ2-3
CDR3nt: TGTGCCAGCAGCCCCGGACAGAGAACCACAGATACGCAGTATTTT
CDR3aa: CASSPGQRTTDTQYF

len: 15
v_gene: TRBV7-8
d_gene: NA
abundance: NA
j_gene: TRBJ1-6
CDR3nt: TGTGCCAGCAGCCCTACCGGGACACGTAATTCACCCCTCCACTTT
CDR3aa: CASSPTGTRNSPLHF

len: 16
v_gene: TRBV15
d_gene: NA
abundance: NA
j_gene: TRBJ1-5
CDR3nt: TGTGCCACCAGCAGGTTCCCGGGCCGGGGTGTTTCGCCCCAGCATTTT
CDR3aa: CATSRFPGRGVSPQHF

len: 13
v_gene: TRBV11-2
d_gene: TRBD2
abundance: NA
j_gene: TRBJ2-1
CDR3nt: TGTGCCAGCAGCTTAGCACTAGCGGGGGAGCAGTTCTTC
CDR3aa: CASSLALAGEQFF

len: 18
v_gene: TRBV4-2
d_gene: TRBD1
abundance: NA
j_gene: TRBJ1-5
CDR3nt: TGTGCCAGCAGCCAAAAGAGGGGGCATTCAGGCATGGATCAGCCCCAGCATTTT
CDR3aa: CASSQKRGHSGMDQPQHF

len: 13
v_gene: TRBV5-6
d_gene: NA
abundance: few
j_gene: TRBJ1-1
CDR3nt: TGTGCCAGCAGCTTGGGCAGGTTCACTGAAGCTTTCTTT
CDR3aa: CASSLGRFTEAFF

len: 14
v_gene: TRBV7-9
d_gene: TRBD1
abundance: NA
j_gene: TRBJ1-2
CDR3nt: TGTGCCAGCAGCTCCTTGGACAGGGGGGGATCCTACACCTTC
CDR3aa: CASSSLDRGGSYTF

len: 14
v_gene: TRBV15
d_gene: TRBD1
abundance: NA
j_gene: TRBJ1-2
CDR3nt: TGTGCCACCAGCCCGCGGGACAGATACTATGGCTACACCTTC
CDR3aa: CATSPRDRYYGYTF

len: 16
v_gene: TRBV4-1
d_gene: NA
abundance: many
j_gene: TRBJ2-2
CDR3nt: TGCGCCAGCAGCCAAGTCGACCTGCTAGTCTTCGGGGAGCTGTTTTTT
CDR3aa: CASSQVDLLVFGELFF

len: 15
v_gene: TRBV19
d_gene: NA
abundance: NA
j_gene: TRBJ2-7
CDR3nt: TGTGCCAGTAGTATATCAGGGTCGGGGGACTACGAGCAGTACTTC
CDR3aa: CASSISGSGDYEQYF

len: 12
v_gene: TRBV11-2
d_gene: NA
abundance: NA
j_gene: TRBJ2-5
CDR3nt: TGTGCCAGCAGCTTCAGTTACGAGACCCAGTACTTC
CDR3aa: CASSFSYETQYF

len: 15
v_gene: TRBV4-1
d_gene: NA
abundance: NA
j_gene: TRBJ1-2
CDR3nt: TGCGCCAGCAGTAGGCCGCTCGGGGGTAGCTATGGCTACACCTTC
CDR3aa: CASSRPLGGSYGYTF

len: 14
v_gene: TRBV7-6
d_gene: TRBD2
abundance: once
j_gene: TRBJ2-2
CDR3nt: TGTGCCAGCAGCGGACTAGCGAACACCGGGGAGCTGTTTTTT
CDR3aa: CASSGLANTGELFF

len: 15
v_gene: TRBV29-1
d_gene: TRBD2
abundance: NA
j_gene: TRBJ2-3
CDR3nt: TGCAGCGTTGAAGACGAACGGGGGGGCACAGATACGCAGTATTTT
CDR3aa: CSVEDERGGTDTQYF

len: 12
v_gene: TRBV27
d_gene: NA
abundance: once
j_gene: TRBJ2-1
CDR3nt: TGTGCCACCGCGGGAAGGGTTAATGAGCAGTTCTTC
CDR3aa: CATAGRVNEQFF

len: 14
v_gene: TRBV18
d_gene: TRBD1
abundance: NA
j_gene: TRBJ1-2
CDR3nt: TGTGCCAGCTCACCAAAGACAGGGGGCTATGGCTACACCTTC
CDR3aa: CASSPKTGGYGYTF

len: 15
v_gene: TRBV19
d_gene: NA
abundance: NA
j_gene: TRBJ1-3
CDR3nt: TGTGCCAGTAGTCCCAGGCTACTCTCTGGAAACACCATATATTTT
CDR3aa: CASSPRLLSGNTIYF

len: 16
v_gene: TRBV4-1
d_gene: NA
abundance: NA
j_gene: TRBJ2-2
CDR3nt: TGCGCCAGCAGCCAGGCCGGACAGCCTCTCCTAGGGGAGCTGTTTTTT
CDR3aa: CASSQAGQPLLGELFF

len: 14
v_gene: TRBV5-1
d_gene: NA
abundance: NA
j_gene: TRBJ2-1
CDR3nt: TGCGCCAGCAGCTTGGTCCCGGGGGACAATGAGCAGTTCTTC
CDR3aa: CASSLVPGDNEQFF

len: 15
v_gene: TRBV4-3
d_gene: TRBD1
abundance: NA
j_gene: TRBJ1-4
CDR3nt: TGCGCCAGCAGCCAAGGGGACAGGGCTGGTGAAAAACTGTTTTTT
CDR3aa: CASSQGDRAGEKLFF

len: 13
v_gene: TRBV6-6
d_gene: NA
abundance: NA
j_gene: TRBJ1-6
CDR3nt: TGTGCCACCACGGACAGAACTAATTCACCCCTCCACTTT
CDR3aa: CATTDRTNSPLHF

len: 15
v_gene: TRBV9
d_gene: NA
abundance: once
j_gene: TRBJ2-7
CDR3nt: TGTGCCAGCAGCGTTAATGACAGGTGGGACTACGAGCAGTACTTC
CDR3aa: CASSVNDRWDYEQYF

len: 13
v_gene: TRBV29-1
d_gene: NA
abundance: NA
j_gene: TRBJ2-4
CDR3nt: TGCAGCGTTGTCCTAGAAACTAAAAACATTCAGTACTTC
CDR3aa: CSVVLETKNIQYF

len: 16
v_gene: TRBV7-2
d_gene: TRBD2
abundance: NA
j_gene: TRBJ2-5
CDR3nt: TGTGCCAGCAGCTCAGGACTAGCGGGGGGGCCTGAGACCCAGTACTTC
CDR3aa: CASSSGLAGGPETQYF

len: 13
v_gene: TRBV4-3
d_gene: NA
abundance: NA
j_gene: TRBJ2-5
CDR3nt: TGCGCCAGCAGCCTACAGCTTCAAGAGACCCAGTACTTC
CDR3aa: CASSLQLQETQYF

len: 16
v_gene: TRBV9
d_gene: NA
abundance: NA
j_gene: TRBJ2-6
CDR3nt: TGTGCCAGCAAAGGGCAGGGGTACTCTGGGGCCAACGTCCTGACTTTC
CDR3aa: CASKGQGYSGANVLTF

len: 15
v_gene: TRBV5-1
d_gene: TRBD1
abundance: NA
j_gene: TRBJ2-5
CDR3nt: TGCGCCAGCAGCTTGGGGGACAGGGGGAGAGAGACCCAGTACTTC
CDR3aa: CASSLGDRGRETQYF

len: 12
v_gene: TRBV5-1
d_gene: NA
abundance: NA
j_gene: TRBJ1-1
CDR3nt: TGCGCCAGCAGTGGCGGGAACACTGAAGCTTTCTTT
CDR3aa: CASSGGNTEAFF

len: 16
v_gene: TRBV2
d_gene: TRBD2
abundance: NA
j_gene: TRBJ2-3
CDR3nt: TGTGCCAGCAGTGATGCGGTAGCGGGGGGGCCAGATACGCAGTATTTT
CDR3aa: CASSDAVAGGPDTQYF

len: 14
v_gene: TRBV11-2
d_gene: NA
abundance: NA
j_gene: TRBJ2-2
CDR3nt: TGTGCCAGCAGCGCGCTAAGGAACACCGGGGAGCTGTTTTTT
CDR3aa: CASSALRNTGELFF

len: 13
v_gene: TRBV9
d_gene: NA
abundance: NA
j_gene: TRBJ2-5
CDR3nt: TGTGCCAGCAGCTTAAGCGGGCAAGAGACCCAGTACTTC
CDR3aa: CASSLSGQETQYF

len: 13
v_gene: TRBV5-1
d_gene: TRBD1
abundance: NA
j_gene: TRBJ1-1
CDR3nt: TGCGCCAGCACGATGACAGGGGACACTGAAGCTTTCTTT
CDR3aa: CASTMTGDTEAFF